This TCR beta chain derives from a study of regulatory T cells in long-lasting Graves disease. Arm-PCR of CDR3 regions with iRepertoire HTBI primers generated TCR beta libraries. TCRdb recomputed calls from the multiplex PCR reads with MiXCR, one row per CDR3 protein. This sample yields some 500,000 distinct CDR3 sequences, of which about 16% are seen a single time; approximately 25% belongs to the top ten. Time point reported: newly diagnosed GD, antithyroid drugs for less than 3 months. There was RNA extracted from PBMCs, and the TCR library was made from it. Criteria from the American Thyroid Association guidelines were applied to diagnose Graves' disease. General study results and limits: TCR diversity was lower in persistent Graves' patients than in newly diagnosed ones.

This clonotype has a count of ten or more. Antigen specificity is unknown. V was trimmed by 7 bases and J by 4 bases, leaving 16 bases between them. Per germline, CDR1 SGHAT and CDR2 FQNNGV. The CDR3 totals 15 residues. The same specimen was also included in a second study, on T cells in Graves' hyperthyroidism and ophthalmopathy.

The receptor was derived from a woman between 40 and 65 years old with Graves disease. The sequenced sample was peripheral blood mononuclear cells (PBMCs), obtained at new diagnosis, from a patient treated with antithyroid drugs. The chain joins TRBV11-2 to TRBJ2-2; D possibly uses TRBD1 or TRBD2 (5 bases each). In DNA form, the CDR3 reads TGTGCCAGCACAAGGGGTGGAGGAACCACCGGGGAGCTGTTTTTT. Translating gives CASTRGGGTTGELFF.